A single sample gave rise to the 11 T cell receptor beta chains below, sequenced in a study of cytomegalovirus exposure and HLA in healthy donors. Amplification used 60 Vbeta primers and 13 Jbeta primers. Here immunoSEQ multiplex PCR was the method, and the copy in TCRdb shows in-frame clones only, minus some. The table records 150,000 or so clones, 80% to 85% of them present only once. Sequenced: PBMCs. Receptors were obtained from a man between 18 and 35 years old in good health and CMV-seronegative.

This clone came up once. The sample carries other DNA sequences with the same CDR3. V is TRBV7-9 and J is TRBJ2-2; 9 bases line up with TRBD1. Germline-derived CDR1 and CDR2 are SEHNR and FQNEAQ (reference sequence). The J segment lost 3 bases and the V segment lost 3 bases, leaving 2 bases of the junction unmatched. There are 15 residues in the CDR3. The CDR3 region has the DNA TGTGCCAGCAGCTTTAGGACAGGGGACACCGGGGAGCTGTTTTTT. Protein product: CASSFRTGDTGELFF.

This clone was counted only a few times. This CDR3 is CASSGTASYEQYF. The CDR3 DNA reads as TGTGCCAGTAGTGGGACTGCCTCCTACGAGCAGTACTTC. The V call is TRBV19, the J call TRBJ2-7; weak D call: TRBD2 (6 bases). This CDR3 is 13 amino acids long. The germline V gene has CDR1 LNHDA and CDR2 SQIVND (reference sequence). V lost 5 bases and J 0 bases, leaving 8 bases between the germline ends. Full variable domain (remainder filled in from reference TRBV19 and TRBJ2-7): DGGITQSPKYLFRKEGQNVTLSCEQNLNHDAMYWYRQDPGQGLRLIYYSQIVNDFQKGDIAEGYSVSREKKESFPLTVTSAQKNPTAFYLCASSGTASYEQYFGPGTRLTVT.

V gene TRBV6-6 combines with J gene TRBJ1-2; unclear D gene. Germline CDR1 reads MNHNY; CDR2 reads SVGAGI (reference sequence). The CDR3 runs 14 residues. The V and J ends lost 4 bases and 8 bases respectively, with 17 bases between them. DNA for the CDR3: TGTGCCAGCAGTTTGACTCCCTCGGGGATCGGCTACACCTTC. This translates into CASSLTPSGIGYTF.

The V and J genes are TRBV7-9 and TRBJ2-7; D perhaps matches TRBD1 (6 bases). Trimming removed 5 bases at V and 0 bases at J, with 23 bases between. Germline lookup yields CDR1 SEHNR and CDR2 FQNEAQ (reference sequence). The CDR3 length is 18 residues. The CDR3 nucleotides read TGTGCCAGCAGCCCGGACAGTCGCTCCTTAGACCGCTCCTACGAGCAGTACTTC. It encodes CASSPDSRSLDRSYEQYF.

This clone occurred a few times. Here the CDR3 reads CASGFSPGGTDTQYF. The CDR3 DNA is TGTGCTAGTGGTTTCTCACCGGGGGGGACAGATACGCAGTATTTT. The chain carries TRBV12-5 and TRBJ2-3, with TRBD2 matching 8 bases. CDR1 and CDR2 from the germline V gene are LGHNT and FRNRAP. V shed 3 bases and J 3 bases; nucleotides not matched to a gene: 5. The CDR3 spans 15 residues.

As DNA, the CDR3 is TGTGCCAGCAGTTCTCTGGGGCTGTCTGGAAACACCATATATTTT. This gives the protein CASSSLGLSGNTIYF. V is TRBV28 and J is TRBJ1-3; perhaps TRBD1 as D (5 bases). Germline lookup yields CDR1 MDHEN and CDR2 SYDVKM. Trimming left V 4 bases short and J 1 base short, with 11 bases between. This CDR3 comprises 15 residues. The whole variable domain, filled in from reference TRBV28 and TRBJ1-3, reads DVKVTQSSRYLVKRTGEKVFLECVQDMDHENMFWYRQDPGLGLRLIYFSYDVKMKEKGDIPEGYSVSREKKERFSLILESASTNQTSMYLCASSSLGLSGNTIYFGEGSWLTVV.

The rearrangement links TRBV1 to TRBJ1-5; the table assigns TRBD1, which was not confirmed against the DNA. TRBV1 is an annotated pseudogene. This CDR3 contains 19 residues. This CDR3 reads CTSSQGTYNTGDSNQPQHF. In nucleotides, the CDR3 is TGCACCAGCAGCCAGGGTACCTATAATACAGGGGATAGCAATCAGCCCCAGCATTTT.

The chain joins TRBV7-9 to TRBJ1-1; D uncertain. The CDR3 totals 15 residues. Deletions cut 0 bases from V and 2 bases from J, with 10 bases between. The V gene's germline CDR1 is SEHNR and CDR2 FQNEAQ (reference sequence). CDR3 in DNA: TGTGCCAGCAGCTTAGCGCTGGGGAGAAACACTGAAGCTTTCTTT. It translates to CASSLALGRNTEAFF.

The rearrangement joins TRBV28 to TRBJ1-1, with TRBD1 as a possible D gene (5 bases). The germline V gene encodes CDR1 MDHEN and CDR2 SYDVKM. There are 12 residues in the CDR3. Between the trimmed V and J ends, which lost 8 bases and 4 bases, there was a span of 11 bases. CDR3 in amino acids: CASHRRGTEAFF. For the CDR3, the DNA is TGTGCCAGCCATAGGAGGGGCACTGAAGCTTTCTTT.

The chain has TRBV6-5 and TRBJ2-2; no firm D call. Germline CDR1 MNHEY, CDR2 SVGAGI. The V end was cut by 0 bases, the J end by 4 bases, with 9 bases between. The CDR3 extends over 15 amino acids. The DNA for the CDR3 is TGTGCCAGCAGTTACTCGGTCCCTACCACCGGGGAGCTGTTTTTT. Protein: CASSYSVPTTGELFF.

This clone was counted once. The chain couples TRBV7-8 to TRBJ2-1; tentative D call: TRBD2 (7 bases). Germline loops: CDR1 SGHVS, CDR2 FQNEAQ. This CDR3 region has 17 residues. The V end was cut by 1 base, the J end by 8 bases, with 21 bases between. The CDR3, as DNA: TGTGCCAGCAGCTTAGTAGCCTTAGTCGGGGGGCGGGATGAGCAGTTCTTC. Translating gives CASSLVALVGGRDEQFF.